This T cell receptor (beta chain) was profiled in a study of blood T cell repertoires in COVID-19. Background on the study: The cDNA or gDNA used as material had been derived from T cells, B-cell-depleted T cells, or PBMCs.

Participants were aged roughly 18 to 95 years, lived in around 25 US areas, and enrolled virtually. Looked up from germline, CDR1 is ENHRY and CDR2 is SYGVKD. This CDR3 comprises 13 residues. Trimming at V came to 10 bases and at J to 6 bases, leaving 10 bases not matched to a gene. The protocol was immunoSEQ multiplex PCR, while the TCRdb copy is restricted to in-frame clones and leaves out a portion. The table has roughly 160,000 clones, 81% seen once; the top ten hold roughly 5.7%. The source material was PBMCs or T cells enriched from blood (not recorded which). This clonotype originated in a woman between 35 and 50 years old with acute COVID-19. V and J are TRBV10-3 and TRBJ2-3; 7 nucleotides align to TRBD1. The CDR3 sequence: CATHPTGTDTQYF. CDR3 in DNA: TGTGCCACCCACCCGACAGGGACGGATACGCAGTATTTT.